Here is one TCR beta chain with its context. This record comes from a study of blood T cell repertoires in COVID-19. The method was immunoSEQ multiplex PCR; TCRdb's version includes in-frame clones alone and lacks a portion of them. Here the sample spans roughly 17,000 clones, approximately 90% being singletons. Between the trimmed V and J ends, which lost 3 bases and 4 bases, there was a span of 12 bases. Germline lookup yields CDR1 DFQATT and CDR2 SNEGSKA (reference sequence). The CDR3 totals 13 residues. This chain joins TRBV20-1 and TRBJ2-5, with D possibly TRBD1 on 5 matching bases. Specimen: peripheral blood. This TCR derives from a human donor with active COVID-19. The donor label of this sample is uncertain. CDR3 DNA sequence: TGCAGTGCTAGTTTGGCAGGGCCAGAGACCCAGTACTTC. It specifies CSASLAGPETQYF.